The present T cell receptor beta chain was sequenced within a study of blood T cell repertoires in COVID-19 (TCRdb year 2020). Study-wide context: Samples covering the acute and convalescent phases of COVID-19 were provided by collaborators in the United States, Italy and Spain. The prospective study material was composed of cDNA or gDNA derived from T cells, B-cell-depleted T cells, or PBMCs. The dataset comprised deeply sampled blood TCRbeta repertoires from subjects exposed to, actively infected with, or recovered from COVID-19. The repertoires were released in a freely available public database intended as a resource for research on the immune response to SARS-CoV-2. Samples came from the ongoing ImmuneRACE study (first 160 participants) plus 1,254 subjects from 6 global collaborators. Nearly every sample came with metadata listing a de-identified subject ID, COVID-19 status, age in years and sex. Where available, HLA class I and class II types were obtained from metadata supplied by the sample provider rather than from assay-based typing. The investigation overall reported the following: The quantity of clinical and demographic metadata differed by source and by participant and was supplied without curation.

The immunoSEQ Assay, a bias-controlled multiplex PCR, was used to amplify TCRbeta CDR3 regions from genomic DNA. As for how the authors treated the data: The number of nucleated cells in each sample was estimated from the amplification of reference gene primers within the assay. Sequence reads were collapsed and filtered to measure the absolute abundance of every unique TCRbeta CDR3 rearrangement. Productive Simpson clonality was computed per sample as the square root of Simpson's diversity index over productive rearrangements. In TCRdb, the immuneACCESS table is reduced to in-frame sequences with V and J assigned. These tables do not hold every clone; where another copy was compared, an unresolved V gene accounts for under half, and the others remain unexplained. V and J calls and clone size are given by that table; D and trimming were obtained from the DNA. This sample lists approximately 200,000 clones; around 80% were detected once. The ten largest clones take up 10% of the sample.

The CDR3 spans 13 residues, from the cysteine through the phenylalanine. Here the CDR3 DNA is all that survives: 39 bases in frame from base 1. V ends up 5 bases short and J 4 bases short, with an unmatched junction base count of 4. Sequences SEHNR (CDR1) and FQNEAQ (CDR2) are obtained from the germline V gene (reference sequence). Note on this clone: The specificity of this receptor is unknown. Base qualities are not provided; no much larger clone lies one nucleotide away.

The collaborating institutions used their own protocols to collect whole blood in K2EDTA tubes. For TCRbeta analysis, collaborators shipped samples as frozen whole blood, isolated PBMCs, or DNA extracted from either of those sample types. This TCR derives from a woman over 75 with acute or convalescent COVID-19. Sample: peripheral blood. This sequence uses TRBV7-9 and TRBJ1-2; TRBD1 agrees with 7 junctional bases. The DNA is TGTGCCAGCAGCCAGGGGGAATTCTATGGCTACACCTTC. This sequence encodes CASSQGEFYGYTF. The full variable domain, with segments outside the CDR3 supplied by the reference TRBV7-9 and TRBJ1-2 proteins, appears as DTGVSQNPRHKITKRGQNVTFRCDPISEHNRLYWYRQTLGQGPEFLTYFQNEAQLEKSRLLSDRFSAERPKGSFSTLEIQRTEQGDSAMYLCASSQGEFYGYTFGSGTRLTVV.